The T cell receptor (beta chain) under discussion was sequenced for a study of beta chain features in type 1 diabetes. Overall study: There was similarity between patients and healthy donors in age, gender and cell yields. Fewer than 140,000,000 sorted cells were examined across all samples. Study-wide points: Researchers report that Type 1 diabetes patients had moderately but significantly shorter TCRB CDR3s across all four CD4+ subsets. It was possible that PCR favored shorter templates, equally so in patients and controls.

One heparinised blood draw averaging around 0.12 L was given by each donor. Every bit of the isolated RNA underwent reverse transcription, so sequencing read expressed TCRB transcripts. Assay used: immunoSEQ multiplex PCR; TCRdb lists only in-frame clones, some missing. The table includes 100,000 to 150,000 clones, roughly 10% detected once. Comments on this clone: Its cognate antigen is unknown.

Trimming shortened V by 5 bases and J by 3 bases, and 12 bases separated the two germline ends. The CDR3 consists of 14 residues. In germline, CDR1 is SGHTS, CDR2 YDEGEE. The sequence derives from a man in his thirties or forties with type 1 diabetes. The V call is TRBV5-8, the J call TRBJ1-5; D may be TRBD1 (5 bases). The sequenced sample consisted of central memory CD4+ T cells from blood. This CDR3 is CASRWGSANQPQHF. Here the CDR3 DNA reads TGTGCCAGCAGATGGGGCAGCGCCAATCAGCCCCAGCATTTT.